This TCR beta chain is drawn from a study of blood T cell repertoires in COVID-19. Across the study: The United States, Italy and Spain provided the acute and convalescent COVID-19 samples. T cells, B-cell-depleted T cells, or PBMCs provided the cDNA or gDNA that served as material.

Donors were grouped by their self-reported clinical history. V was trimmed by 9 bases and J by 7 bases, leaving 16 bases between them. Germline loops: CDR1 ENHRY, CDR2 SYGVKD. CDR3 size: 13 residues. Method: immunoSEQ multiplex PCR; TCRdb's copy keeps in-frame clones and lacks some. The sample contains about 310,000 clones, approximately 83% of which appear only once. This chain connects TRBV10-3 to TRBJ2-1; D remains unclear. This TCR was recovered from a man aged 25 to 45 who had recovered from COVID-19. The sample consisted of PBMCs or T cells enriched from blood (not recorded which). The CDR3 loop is CAILSETRNEQFF. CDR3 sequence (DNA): TGTGCCATATTGTCGGAGACGAGGAATGAGCAGTTCTTC.